A single sample is the source of the 20 T cell receptor beta chains below, sequenced in a study of T-cell reconstitution after alpha-beta-depleted transplantation in children. A TCRbeta library incorporating unique molecular identifiers was prepared. TCRdb reprocessed the PCR reads via MiXCR and lists one record per CDR3 protein. Here the sample spans around 96,000 distinct CDR3 sequences, 9% to 15% being singletons. Sequenced here: PBMCs from the stem cell graft donor, sampled from the stem cell graft. The receptors come from a human donor who donated a stem cell graft to a child with inherited bone marrow failure.

This clonotype was observed at least ten times. CDR3 sequence reads: CAWSVHSLAVSSTDTQYF. The CDR3 nucleotides read TGTGCCTGGAGTGTACACAGTCTAGCGGTCTCTAGCACAGATACGCAGTATTTT. V gene TRBV30 combines with J gene TRBJ2-3, with 7 bases matching TRBD2. J gave up 0 bases and V 0 bases, and 12 bases lay outside the gene matches. The germline CDR1 and CDR2 sequences are GTSNPN and SVGIG (reference sequence). The CDR3 runs 18 residues.

This clonotype was recorded at least ten times. The chain links TRBV28 to TRBJ1-2; 7 bases map to TRBD1. Germline CDR1 and CDR2: MDHEN and SYDVKM. This CDR3 is built from 15 residues. With 3 bases clipped from V and 5 bases from J, the junction kept 9 bases outside the gene matches. CDR3 in amino acids: CASSFRGTVPYGYTF. DNA of the CDR3: TGTGCCAGCAGTTTCCGTGGGACAGTCCCATATGGCTACACCTTC.

This clonotype was seen repeatedly, ten times or more. This rearrangement joins TRBV18 to TRBJ2-3; weak D call: TRBD2 (6 bases). This CDR3 is 15 amino acids long. The V end was cut by 6 bases, the J end by 6 bases, with 19 bases between. Germline lookup yields CDR1 KGHSH and CDR2 LQKENI. In DNA, the CDR3 is TGTGCCAGCTCCGTCGGGACTGGGCTTTTGGATACGCAGTATTTT. Its translation is CASSVGTGLLDTQYF.

This chain connects TRBV7-8 to TRBJ2-6, with D unresolved. Trimming stripped 5 bases from V and 0 bases from J, with 5 bases between. Germline CDR1 is SGHVS and CDR2 is FQNEAQ. The CDR3 sequence is 14 residues long. The chain's CDR3 is CASSANSGANVLTF. As DNA, the CDR3 is TGTGCCAGCAGCGCGAACTCTGGGGCCAACGTCCTGACTTTC.

This clonotype came up a few times. The genes are TRBV29-1 and TRBJ2-7; the D is unclear. Germline V gene sequence: CDR1 SQVTM, CDR2 ANQGSEA. With 4 bases removed from V and 0 bases from J, the gap between germline ends came to 10 bases. The CDR3 consists of 13 residues. The CDR3 protein is CSVVGLISYEQYF. The CDR3 region has the DNA TGCAGCGTTGTGGGCCTCATCTCCTACGAGCAGTACTTC.

The chain is built from TRBV28 and TRBJ2-7; 10 bases map to TRBD2. The germline gives CDR1 MDHEN, CDR2 SYDVKM. The V segment lost 6 bases and the J segment 3 bases; nucleotides outside the gene matches: 8. The CDR3 length is 15 residues. The CDR3 is CASSPLGLAVYEQYF. DNA of the CDR3: TGTGCCAGCAGCCCACTCGGACTAGCGGTCTACGAGCAGTACTTC.

This clonotype was counted at least ten times. The chain couples TRBV27 to TRBJ1-2, with D perhaps TRBD1 (6 bases). Germline V CDR1 and CDR2: MNHEY, SMNVEV (reference sequence). V shed 4 bases and J shed 6 bases, with 21 bases lying between them. This CDR3 is 16 amino acids long. Here the CDR3 DNA reads TGTGCCAGCAGTTCGGAGGGCCCTAGTACAGGGAATGGCTACACCTTC. Amino acids: CASSSEGPSTGNGYTF.

J is TRBJ2-6 and V is TRBV6-5; D unresolved. The CDR3 consists of 15 residues. Per the germline V gene, CDR1 is MNHEY and CDR2 is SVGAGI. Trimming left V 4 bases short and J 0 bases short, with 7 bases between. The chain's CDR3 is CASSSRNSGANVLTF. CDR3 bases: TGTGCCAGCAGTTCAAGGAACTCTGGGGCCAACGTCCTGACTTTC.

This clonotype has at least ten counts. The V and J genes are TRBV5-1 and TRBJ2-6; D is perhaps TRBD2 (6 bases). V lost 3 bases and J lost 0, with 10 bases in between. The germline V gene encodes CDR1 SGHRS and CDR2 YFSETQ. CDR3 length equals 16 residues. The chain's CDR3 is CASSWDFSSGANVLTF. Written as DNA, the CDR3 is TGCGCCAGCAGCTGGGACTTTAGCTCTGGGGCCAACGTCCTGACTTTC.

This clonotype was detected ten times or more. The chain employs TRBV4-3 and TRBJ2-7; D is perhaps TRBD2 (6 bases). V lost 5 bases to trimming and J lost 6 bases, with 14 bases between them. The CDR3 runs to 13 residues. Germline CDR1 is LGHNA and CDR2 is YSLEER. In nucleotides, the CDR3 is TGCGCCAGCAGCTCCCAGGAGGGGAGCGAGCAGTACTTC. Its protein product is CASSSQEGSEQYF.

This clonotype was detected ten times or more. V usage is TRBV29-1 and J usage is TRBJ2-3; TRBD2 agrees at 8 bases. Germline CDR1 is SQVTM and CDR2 is ANQGSEA. The V gene end was trimmed by 6 bases and the J gene end by 0 bases; junction bases not matched to a gene: 8. There are 15 residues in the CDR3. The CDR3 coding sequence is TGCAGCGTATCCGGGACTAGTAAGAGCACAGATACGCAGTATTTT. Translated: CSVSGTSKSTDTQYF.

This clonotype was observed a handful of times. The genes are TRBV7-9 and TRBJ2-7; the D gene is possibly TRBD2 (6 bases). The CDR3 is 13 amino acids. CDR1 and CDR2 (germline): SEHNR, FQNEAQ (reference sequence). V dropped 2 bases and J dropped 6 bases, with 11 bases sitting between them. CDR3 sequence: CASSLQEGSEQYF. CDR3 nucleotide sequence: TGTGCCAGCAGCTTACAGGAGGGTAGCGAGCAGTACTTC.

This clonotype was recorded at least ten times. CDR3 protein: CASSGGYEKLFF. Here the CDR3 DNA reads TGTGCCAGCAGTGGAGGGTATGAAAAACTGTTTTTT. This chain joins TRBV25-1 and TRBJ1-4; D not certain. Germline lookup yields CDR1 MGHDK and CDR2 SYGVNS. Trimming took off 4 bases at V and 6 bases at J, with 6 bases between the two ends. This CDR3 spans 12 amino acids.

This clonotype was counted at least ten times. This sequence joins TRBV2 and TRBJ1-1; 8 bases align to TRBD1. This CDR3 contains 13 residues. Germline CDR1 SNHLY, CDR2 FYNNEI. Trimming removed 4 bases from V and 7 bases from J; junction bases left unmatched: 5. Here the CDR3 DNA reads TGTGCCAGCAGTGGGACAGGGCTCGGTGAAGCTTTCTTT. Protein sequence: CASSGTGLGEAFF.

This clonotype was found many times. The chain combines TRBV6-1 with TRBJ2-7, with D unresolved. Germline CDR1 reads MNHNS; CDR2 reads SASEGT. The CDR3 covers 13 residues. Trimming shortened V by 11 bases and J by 0 bases, and 14 bases separated the two germline ends. DNA for the CDR3: TGTGCCGGGCCAGAGACGCTCTCCTACGAGCAGTACTTC. Protein sequence: CAGPETLSYEQYF.

A few counts support this clonotype. A read error is possible here, since a much larger clone lies one base away. The chain uses TRBV5-1 and TRBJ2-7; 9 bases line up with TRBD2. The length of the CDR3 is 15 residues. Germline values: CDR1 SGHRS, CDR2 YFSETQ. The V segment lost 4 bases and the J segment 2 bases; nucleotides outside the gene matches: 7. CDR3 residues: CASSPRTSAPYEQYF. DNA for the CDR3: TGCGCCAGCAGCCCGCGGACTAGCGCCCCCTACGAGCAGTACTTC.

This clonotype was counted at least ten times. The chain uses TRBV7-2 and TRBJ1-6; D not certain. The CDR3 sequence is 12 residues long. Looked up from germline, CDR1 is SGHTA and CDR2 is FQGNSA. V gave up 5 bases and J gave up 7 bases, with 6 bases separating them. CDR3 region: CASSPTNSPLHF. The CDR3 DNA is TGTGCCAGCAGCCCGACGAATTCACCCCTCCACTTT.

This clonotype was observed at least ten times. The chain joins TRBV5-1 to TRBJ2-2, with 9 bases that match TRBD1. The germline V gene has CDR1 SGHRS and CDR2 YFSETQ. The V segment lost 4 bases and the J segment 7 bases; nucleotides outside the gene matches: 5. This CDR3 is 14 amino acids long. This CDR3 reads CASSAGQGSGELFF. The DNA for the CDR3 is TGCGCCAGCAGCGCGGGACAGGGAAGCGGGGAGCTGTTTTTT.

This clonotype was seen many times. The chain has TRBV20-1 and TRBJ2-5; tentative D call: TRBD1 (5 bases). With 0 bases removed from V and 5 bases from J, the gap between germline ends came to 19 bases. Germline assignment: CDR1 DFQATT and CDR2 SNEGSKA (reference sequence). This CDR3 is 16 amino acids long. The CDR3 nucleotides read TGCAGTGCTAGAGAGGGAAGACAGACCACAAGGGAGACCCAGTACTTC. This sequence encodes CSAREGRQTTRETQYF.

This clonotype was counted ten times or more. This sequence joins TRBV20-1 and TRBJ2-7; 10 bases map to TRBD2. Germline CDR1 reads DFQATT; CDR2 reads SNEGSKA (reference sequence). The CDR3 sequence is 13 residues long. V shed 3 bases and J 6 bases; nucleotides not matched to a gene: 5. The CDR3: CSARASGSPEQYF. The CDR3 region has the DNA TGCAGTGCTAGGGCTAGCGGGAGTCCCGAGCAGTACTTC.